Following are 22 T cell receptor beta chains from one sample sequenced in a study of control samples from healthy donors and cancer patients. Assay used: immunoSEQ multiplex PCR; TCRdb lists only in-frame clones, some missing. In the table there are about 130,000 clones, roughly 87% of which are singletons. The sequencing input was blood. The source is a man between 18 and 35 years old in good health.

V usage is TRBV5-8 and J usage is TRBJ1-1; a weak D match, TRBD1 (5 bases). V gave up 4 bases and J gave up 3 bases, with 13 bases separating them. Germline CDR1 SGHTS, CDR2 YDEGEE. The CDR3 totals 14 residues. In DNA form, the CDR3 reads TGTGCCAGCAGCACGGGACGGATGGACACTGAAGCTTTCTTT. Amino acids: CASSTGRMDTEAFF.

The chain recombines TRBV5-4 with TRBJ2-3; D is unclear. This CDR3 contains 12 residues. Trimming cost V 4 bases and J 7 bases, with 10 bases left between them. Germline CDR1 and CDR2: SGHNT and YYREEE (reference sequence). The CDR3 sequence is CASSPNTNTQYF. The CDR3 bases are TGTGCCAGCAGCCCTAACACGAATACGCAGTATTTT. Complete variable domain (other parts from reference TRBV5-4 and TRBJ2-3): ETGVTQSPTHLIKTRGQQVTLRCSSQSGHNTVSWYQQALGQGPQFIFQYYREEENGRGNFPPRFSGLQFPNYSSELNVNALELDDSALYLCASSPNTNTQYFGPGTRLTVL.

V gene TRBV2 combines with J gene TRBJ1-4, with D tentatively TRBD1 (6 bases). V lost 4 bases to trimming and J lost 4 bases, with 16 bases between them. Germline V gene sequence: CDR1 SNHLY, CDR2 FYNNEI. This CDR3 has 16 amino acids. In DNA form, the CDR3 reads TGTGCCAGCAGTGTCGTGCCGGACAGTTATAATGAAAAACTGTTTTTT. It is translated as CASSVVPDSYNEKLFF.

V and J are TRBV11-1 and TRBJ1-2; the D is unclear. The germline V and J ends were trimmed by 1 base and 5 bases, with 8 bases remaining between them. This CDR3 is 13 amino acids long. Germline V lookup: CDR1 SGHAT, CDR2 FQDESV (reference sequence). CDR3 amino acids: CASSLGELYGYTF. For the CDR3, the DNA is TGTGCCAGCAGCTTAGGGGAATTGTATGGCTACACCTTC. Full variable domain (outside the CDR3, taken from reference TRBV11-1 and TRBJ1-2): EAEVAQSPRYKITEKSQAVAFWCDPISGHATLYWYRQILGQGPELLVQFQDESVVDDSQLPKDRFSAERLKGVDSTLKIQPAELGDSAMYLCASSLGELYGYTFGSGTRLTVV.

CDR3 sequence: CSVERGNTEAFF. The CDR3 DNA is TGCAGCGTTGAGCGGGGAAACACTGAAGCTTTCTTT. V is TRBV29-1 and J is TRBJ1-1; D remains unclear. The V end lost 3 bases, the J end lost 2 bases, and 7 bases lay between the germline ends. This CDR3 is 12 amino acids long. From germline, CDR1 is SQVTM and CDR2 ANQGSEA.

The chain couples TRBV19 to TRBJ2-3, with D tentatively TRBD1 (5 bases). The germline gives CDR1 LNHDA, CDR2 SQIVND (reference sequence). V shed 5 bases and J shed 2 bases, with 11 bases lying between them. The CDR3 spans 14 residues. Here the CDR3 DNA reads TGTGCCAGTAGTTCACAGGCTTTCACAGATACGCAGTATTTT. Protein product: CASSSQAFTDTQYF.

The chain combines TRBV5-4 with TRBJ2-7; D gene unclear. Germline-derived CDR1 and CDR2 are SGHNT and YYREEE (reference sequence). The length of the CDR3 is 13 residues. The V and J ends lost 5 bases and 6 bases respectively, with 15 bases between them. In DNA form, the CDR3 reads TGTGCCAGCAGGACCGCTACCTTCTCCGAGCAGTACTTC. Its protein product is CASRTATFSEQYF.

The CDR3 coding sequence is TGTGCCAGCAGCCACTTAGGGGTTGCGAGTCAGCCCCAGCATTTT. The encoded protein is CASSHLGVASQPQHF. The genes are TRBV9 and TRBJ1-5, with a possible D match to TRBD1 (5 bases). The V and J ends lost 4 bases and 6 bases respectively, with 17 bases between them. This CDR3 has 15 amino acids. Germline V gene sequence: CDR1 SGDLS, CDR2 YYNGEE.

The chain recombines TRBV12-3 or TRBV12-4 with TRBJ2-3; D is uncertain. The CDR3 contains 11 residues. V was trimmed by 6 bases and J by 4 bases, leaving 5 bases between them. CDR3 nucleotide sequence: TGTGCCAGCAGAAGCTCAGATACGCAGTATTTT. Translating it yields CASRSSDTQYF.

The chain carries TRBV19 and TRBJ1-1; D unresolved. The CDR3 consists of 14 residues. Germline V gene data show CDR1 as LNHDA and CDR2 as SQIVND (reference sequence). Deletions cut 6 bases from V and 11 bases from J, with 22 bases between. In nucleotides, the CDR3 is TGTGCCAGTAGCCTGAACACAAGAGAACTAGGTGCTTTCTTT. Its protein product is CASSLNTRELGAFF.

This chain joins TRBV5-6 and TRBJ2-5; TRBD2 aligns across 7 bases. CDR1 and CDR2 (germline): SGHDT, YYEEEE. V lost 4 bases and J lost 4; bases outside the gene matches: 7. This CDR3 contains 14 residues. The CDR3, as DNA: TGTGCCAGCAGCCGGCCAGGGAGGGGAGAGACCCAGTACTTC. Translated: CASSRPGRGETQYF.

The chain links TRBV7-3 to TRBJ2-7; D is unresolved. V was cut by 2 bases and J by 4 bases, with 12 bases left in between. The CDR3 extends over 14 amino acids. Germline CDR1 SGHTA, CDR2 FQGTGA. The CDR3 bases are TGTGCCAGCAGCTTAGAGGCAGGCGATTACGAGCAGTACTTC. Translated: CASSLEAGDYEQYF. The variable domain in full, with the rest retrieved from reference TRBV7-3 and TRBJ2-7, is GAGVSQTPSNKVTEKGKYVELRCDPISGHTALYWYRQSLGQGPEFLIYFQGTGAADDSGLPNDRFFAVRPEGSVSTLKIQRTERGDSAVYLCASSLEAGDYEQYFGPGTRLTVT.

The chain carries TRBV19 and TRBJ2-1; 9 bases agree with TRBD1. J gave up 12 bases and V 5 bases, and 14 bases lay outside the gene matches. The CDR3 spans 15 residues. CDR1 and CDR2 from the germline V gene are LNHDA and SQIVND (reference sequence). The CDR3 coding sequence is TGTGCCAGTAGTCCCACAGGGGGCGAAGGTGTAGGGCAGTTCTTC. This codes for CASSPTGGEGVGQFF.

The chain has TRBV6-2 or TRBV6-3 and TRBJ2-2; D is uncertain. V lost 2 bases and J 4 bases, leaving 14 bases between the germline ends. CDR3 size: 16 residues. Per the germline V gene, CDR1 is MNHEY and CDR2 is SVGEGT. The CDR3 region is CASSYAPALGTGELFF. CDR3 in DNA: TGTGCCAGCAGTTACGCGCCAGCCCTTGGCACCGGGGAGCTGTTTTTT.

This clone was detected only once. This chain joins TRBV4-1 and TRBJ1-4; TRBD1 aligns across 8 bases. CDR3 size: 16 residues. CDR1 is MGHRA, CDR2 YSYEKL, per germline. J gave up 2 bases and V 5 bases, and 7 bases lay outside the gene matches. CDR3 in amino acids: CASSNRQGWTNEKLFF. Here the CDR3 DNA reads TGCGCCAGCAGCAACCGACAGGGGTGGACTAATGAAAAACTGTTTTTT.

V usage is TRBV30 and J usage is TRBJ2-7; TRBD1 matches 9 bases. The length of the CDR3 is 14 residues. Germline V gives CDR1 GTSNPN, CDR2 SVGIG (reference sequence). V was pared by 1 base and J by 5 bases, with 6 bases of the junction left unmatched. The CDR3 sequence: CAWSAGQGPHEQYF. CDR3 in DNA: TGTGCCTGGAGTGCGGGACAGGGTCCCCACGAGCAGTACTTC.

This chain joins TRBV30 and TRBJ1-2; 9 positions agree with TRBD1. The CDR3 consists of 13 residues. Germline loops: CDR1 GTSNPN, CDR2 SVGIG (reference sequence). The V gene end was trimmed by 1 base and the J gene end by 5 bases; junction bases not matched to a gene: 2. The DNA for the CDR3 is TGTGCCTGGAGTGCGACAGGGGGGTATGGCTACACCTTC. This codes for CAWSATGGYGYTF.

V is TRBV4-3 and J is TRBJ1-4; D may be TRBD1 (6 bases). The V end was cut by 0 bases, the J end by 8 bases, with 13 bases between. Germline V gene data show CDR1 as LGHNA and CDR2 as YSLEER. This CDR3 spans 15 amino acids. This CDR3 reads CASSQETGRGEKLFF. Here the CDR3 DNA reads TGCGCCAGCAGCCAAGAAACAGGGAGGGGGGAAAAACTGTTTTTT.

The chain couples TRBV15 to TRBJ2-4, with D perhaps being TRBD1 or TRBD2 (5 bases each). V lost 3 bases and J lost 6, with 18 bases in between. The germline gives CDR1 LNHNV, CDR2 YYDKDF (reference sequence). This CDR3 contains 16 residues. In DNA, the CDR3 is TGTGCCACCAGCAGGGCCCCCCGGGACGGAGGAAACATTCAGTACTTC. The encoded protein is CATSRAPRDGGNIQYF.

V is TRBV11-2 and J is TRBJ2-2; no firm D call. This CDR3 is built from 17 residues. Deletions cut 5 bases from V and 5 bases from J, with 21 bases between. Germline CDR1 is SGHAT and CDR2 is FQNNGV. The CDR3 sequence: CASSPKGASLGTGELFF. The CDR3 region has the DNA TGTGCCAGCAGCCCGAAGGGCGCTTCCTTAGGGACCGGGGAGCTGTTTTTT.

The V gene is TRBV11-2, the J gene TRBJ2-7; 10 positions agree with TRBD2. The CDR3 covers 13 residues. V trimming: 3 bases; J trimming: 6 bases; junction bases outside the gene matches: 2. Germline CDR1 and CDR2: SGHAT and FQNNGV. The CDR3 here is CASSLIAGGEQYF. The CDR3, as DNA: TGTGCCAGCAGCTTGATAGCGGGAGGCGAGCAGTACTTC.

The V gene is TRBV9, the J gene TRBJ1-5; 7 nucleotides match TRBD1. The CDR3 has 17 amino acids. V lost 4 bases and J lost 0; bases outside the gene matches: 10. Germline loops: CDR1 SGDLS, CDR2 YYNGEE. CDR3 coding DNA: TGTGCCAGCAGCCCGGCGCAGGGGGGGTATAGCAATCAGCCCCAGCATTTT. It is translated as CASSPAQGGYSNQPQHF.